These 18 T cell receptor beta chains were all obtained from the same sample, sequenced in a study of blood T cell repertoires in COVID-19. Data came from immunoSEQ multiplex PCR; TCRdb stores just in-frame clones and leaves some out. The data hold roughly 150,000 clones, with 75% to 90% observed a single time. The specimen was peripheral blood. These receptor sequences come from a human donor in a cohort sampled during active COVID-19.

CDR3 protein: CASSSRRTGGSGELFF. CDR3 nucleotides: TGTGCCAGCAGTTCCCGTCGTACGGGAGGTTCCGGGGAGCTGTTTTTT. The V and J genes are TRBV6-5 and TRBJ2-2; 7 bases map to TRBD2. V lost 4 bases, J lost 6 bases, and 11 bases stayed unmatched. The germline V gene encodes CDR1 MNHEY and CDR2 SVGAGI. This CDR3 region has 16 residues.

With respect to this clone: Its ends do not fully match the called genes, so a read error is possible. V gene TRBV12-3 or TRBV12-4 combines with J gene TRBJ2-1; 9 bases fit TRBD1. The CDR3 is 12 residues long. The CDR3 loop is CASSFGQGRRLF. CDR3 DNA sequence: TGTGCCAGCAGCTTCGGACAGGGGCGCCGGCTCTTC.

The chain couples TRBV15 to TRBJ1-5, with D possibly matching TRBD1 (6 bases). In germline, CDR1 is LNHNV, CDR2 YYDKDF (reference sequence). CDR3 length equals 15 residues. Between the trimmed V and J ends, which lost 1 base and 6 bases, there was a span of 13 bases. CDR3 sequence (DNA): TGTGCCACCAGCAGAGCCCCGGGACAAATTCAGCCCCAGCATTTT. This encodes CATSRAPGQIQPQHF.

This chain uses TRBV27 with TRBJ1-2, with D unclear. Trimming cost V 2 bases and J 2 bases, with 18 bases left between them. The CDR3 extends over 17 amino acids. The V gene's germline CDR1 is MNHEY and CDR2 SMNVEV (reference sequence). Here the CDR3 reads CASSLTAGGWTNYGYTF. The CDR3 DNA follows: TGTGCCAGCAGTTTAACAGCGGGCGGGTGGACGAACTATGGCTACACCTTC.

V usage is TRBV19 and J usage is TRBJ1-6; 8 nucleotides line up with TRBD1. The CDR3 is 17 amino acids. The V gene end was trimmed by 1 base and the J gene end by 3 bases; junction bases not matched to a gene: 5. Germline V gene sequence: CDR1 LNHDA, CDR2 SQIVND (reference sequence). The CDR3 loop reads CASSIGGTGIYNSPLHF. CDR3 nucleotide sequence: TGTGCCAGTAGTATAGGTGGGACAGGAATCTATAATTCACCCCTCCACTTT.

The chain recombines TRBV19 with TRBJ1-1; D uncertain. CDR3 size: 11 residues. Germline loops: CDR1 LNHDA, CDR2 SQIVND (reference sequence). The germline V and J ends were trimmed by 3 bases and 11 bases, with 10 bases remaining between them. The CDR3 nucleotides are TGTGCCAGTAGTATCGGGGTGGGGGCTTTCTTT. Amino acid sequence: CASSIGVGAFF. The entire variable domain, with the rest obtained from reference TRBV19 and TRBJ1-1, is as follows: DGGITQSPKYLFRKEGQNVTLSCEQNLNHDAMYWYRQDPGQGLRLIYYSQIVNDFQKGDIAEGYSVSREKKESFPLTVTSAQKNPTAFYLCASSIGVGAFFGQGTRLTVV.

CDR3 region: CASSIVFREEKLFF. Written as DNA, the CDR3 is TGTGCCAGTAGTATAGTCTTTCGGGAGGAAAAACTGTTTTTT. J is TRBJ1-4 and V is TRBV19; D call uncertain. The CDR3 covers 14 residues. V lost 1 base, J lost 8 bases, and 11 bases lay in between. Germline V CDR1 and CDR2: LNHDA, SQIVND (reference sequence).

V is TRBV7-2 and J is TRBJ1-1, with D maybe TRBD1 (6 bases). Deletions cut 2 bases from V and 3 bases from J, with 7 bases between. CDR1 SGHTA and CDR2 FQGNSA come from the germline V gene. This CDR3 is built from 13 residues. CDR3: CASSLQGYTEAFF. Written as DNA, the CDR3 is TGTGCCAGCAGCTTACAGGGGTACACTGAAGCTTTCTTT.

This chain connects TRBV18 to TRBJ1-2; 8 nucleotides line up with TRBD1. CDR1 is KGHSH, CDR2 LQKENI, per germline. V lost 2 bases and J lost 2; bases outside the gene matches: 16. The CDR3 loop spans 19 amino acids. DNA for the CDR3: TGTGCCAGCTCACCAAACCGGGGCACGGGACAGGAACAAAACTATGGCTACACCTTC. This translates into CASSPNRGTGQEQNYGYTF.

This chain's CDR3 is CASSPELAGVMQYF. CDR3 DNA sequence: TGTGCCAGCAGCCCAGAGCTAGCGGGAGTAATGCAGTATTTT. The rearrangement links TRBV7-8 to TRBJ2-3, with TRBD2 identical over 10 bases. The CDR3 has 14 amino acids. The trim removed 5 bases at V and 11 bases at J, leaving 10 bases unmatched. Germline CDR1 reads SGHVS; CDR2 reads FQNEAQ.

This clone was seen only once. This chain connects TRBV6-1 to TRBJ2-3; maybe TRBD1 (5 bases). CDR1 and CDR2 (germline): MNHNS, SASEGT. The germline V and J ends were trimmed by 2 bases and 6 bases, with 12 bases remaining between them. The CDR3 sequence is 14 residues long. The CDR3 is CASSERIRADTQYF. CDR3 nucleotides: TGTGCCAGCAGTGAACGGATCAGGGCGGATACGCAGTATTTT.

This chain links TRBV6-2 or TRBV6-3 with TRBJ2-7; D not certain. Between the trimmed V and J ends, which lost 5 bases and 2 bases, there was a span of 7 bases. The CDR3 contains 12 residues. Per the germline V gene, CDR1 is MNHEY and CDR2 is SVGEGT. The CDR3 loop is CASSRSPYEQYF. The CDR3 coding sequence is TGTGCCAGCAGTCGGTCCCCCTACGAGCAGTACTTC.

This chain joins TRBV3-1 (or the pseudogene TRBV3-2) and TRBJ1-2; maybe TRBD1 (5 bases). V was clipped by 3 bases and J by 4 bases, with 9 bases between them. Germline values: CDR1 LGHDT, CDR2 YNNKEL (reference sequence). The CDR3 runs to 13 residues. The CDR3 here is CASSQGQFYGYTF. The CDR3 coding sequence is TGTGCCAGCAGCCAGGGGCAGTTCTATGGCTACACCTTC.

This chain connects TRBV7-2 to TRBJ2-7; 8 bases agree with TRBD1. J gave up 7 bases and V 5 bases, and 7 bases lay outside the gene matches. The CDR3 length is 13 residues. Germline V gives CDR1 SGHTA, CDR2 FQGNSA. CDR3 DNA sequence: TGTGCCAGCAGCCTAACAGGGGGGCGGGAGCAGTACGTC. As protein: CASSLTGGREQYV.

V usage is TRBV19 and J usage is TRBJ2-1; D call uncertain. Trimming took 3 bases from V and 7 from J, leaving 16 bases between them. Germline assignment: CDR1 LNHDA and CDR2 SQIVND (reference sequence). The CDR3 runs to 15 residues. This CDR3 reads CASSIAVPPRNEQFF. DNA for the CDR3: TGTGCCAGTAGTATCGCTGTCCCTCCCAGGAATGAGCAGTTCTTC.

V usage is TRBV29-1 and J usage is TRBJ2-3; D call uncertain. This CDR3 is 11 amino acids long. Per the germline V gene, CDR1 is SQVTM and CDR2 is ANQGSEA. The ends were cut back, 2 bases at V and 8 bases at J, with 8 bases in the middle. The CDR3 loop is CSVELTGTQYF. In DNA form, the CDR3 reads TGCAGCGTTGAACTCACTGGTACGCAGTATTTT.

This chain joins TRBV5-1 and TRBJ1-2; TRBD1 agrees at 9 bases. This CDR3 comprises 16 residues. V was clipped by 4 bases and J by 4 bases; unmatched bases: 11. In germline, CDR1 is SGHRS, CDR2 YFSETQ. The CDR3 region is CASSPWGDRDSYGYTF. The DNA for the CDR3 is TGCGCCAGCAGCCCCTGGGGGGACAGGGATTCCTATGGCTACACCTTC.

The V call is TRBV23-1, the J call TRBJ1-1, with no clear D. TRBV23-1 is an ORF, and what it does is uncertain. The CDR3 has 13 residues. V was pared by 8 bases and J by 1 base, with 11 bases between. The CDR3 sequence is CASWPPPNTEAFF. CDR3 DNA: TGCGCCAGCTGGCCACCGCCGAACACTGAAGCTTTCTTT.